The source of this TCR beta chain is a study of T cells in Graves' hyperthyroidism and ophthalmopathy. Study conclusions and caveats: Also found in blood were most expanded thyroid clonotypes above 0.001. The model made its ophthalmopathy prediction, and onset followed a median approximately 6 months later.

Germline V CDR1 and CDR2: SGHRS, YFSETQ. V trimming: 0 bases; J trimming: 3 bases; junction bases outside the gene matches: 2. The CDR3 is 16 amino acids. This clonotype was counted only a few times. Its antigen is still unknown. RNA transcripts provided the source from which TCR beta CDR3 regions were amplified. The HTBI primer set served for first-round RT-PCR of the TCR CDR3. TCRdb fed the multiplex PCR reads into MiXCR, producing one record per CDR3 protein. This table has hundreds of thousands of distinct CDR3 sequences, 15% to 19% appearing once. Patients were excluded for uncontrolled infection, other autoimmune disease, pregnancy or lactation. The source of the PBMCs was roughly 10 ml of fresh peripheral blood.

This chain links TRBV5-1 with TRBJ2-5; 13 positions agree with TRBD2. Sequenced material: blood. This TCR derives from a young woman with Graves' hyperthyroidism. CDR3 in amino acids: CASSLGLAGGEETQYF. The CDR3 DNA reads TGCGCCAGCAGCTTGGGACTAGCGGGGGGTGAAGAGACCCAGTACTTC.